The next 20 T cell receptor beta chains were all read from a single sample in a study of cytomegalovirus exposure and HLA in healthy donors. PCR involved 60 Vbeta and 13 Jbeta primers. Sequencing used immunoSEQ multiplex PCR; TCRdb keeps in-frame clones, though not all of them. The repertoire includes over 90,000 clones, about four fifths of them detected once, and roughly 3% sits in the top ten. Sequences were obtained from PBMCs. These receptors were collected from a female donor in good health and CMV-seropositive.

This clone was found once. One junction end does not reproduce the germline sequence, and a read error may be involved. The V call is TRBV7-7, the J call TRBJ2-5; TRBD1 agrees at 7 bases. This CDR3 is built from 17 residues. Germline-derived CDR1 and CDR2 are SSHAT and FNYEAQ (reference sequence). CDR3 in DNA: TGTGCTAGCAGCTTAGTTCAGGGACAGAGCTCCCAAGAGACCCAGTACTTC. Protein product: CASSLVQGQSSQETQYF. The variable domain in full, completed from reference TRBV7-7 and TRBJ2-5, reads GAGVSQSPRYKVTKRGQDVTLRCDPISSHATLYWYQQALGQGPEFLTYFNYEAQPDKSGLPSDRFSAERPEGSISTLTIQRTEQRDSAMYRCASSLVQGQSSQETQYFGPGTRLLVL.

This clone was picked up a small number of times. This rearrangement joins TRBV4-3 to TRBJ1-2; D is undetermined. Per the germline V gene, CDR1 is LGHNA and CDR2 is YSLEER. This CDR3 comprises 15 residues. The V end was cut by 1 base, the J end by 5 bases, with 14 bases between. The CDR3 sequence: CASSQVPAGRYGYTF. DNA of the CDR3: TGCGCCAGCAGCCAAGTTCCCGCAGGAAGGTATGGCTACACCTTC.

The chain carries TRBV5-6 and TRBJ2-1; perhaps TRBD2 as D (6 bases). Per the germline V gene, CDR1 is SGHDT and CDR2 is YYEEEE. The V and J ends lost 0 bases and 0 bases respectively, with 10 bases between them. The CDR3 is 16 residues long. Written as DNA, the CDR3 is TGTGCCAGCAGCTTGGGCGGAGGGGTCTCCTACAATGAGCAGTTCTTC. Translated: CASSLGGGVSYNEQFF.

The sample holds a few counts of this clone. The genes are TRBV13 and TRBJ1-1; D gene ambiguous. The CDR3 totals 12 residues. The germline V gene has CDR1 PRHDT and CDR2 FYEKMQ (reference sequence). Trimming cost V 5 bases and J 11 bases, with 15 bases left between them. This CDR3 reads CASSVHSASAFF. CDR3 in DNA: TGTGCCAGCAGCGTCCACTCCGCGAGTGCTTTCTTT.

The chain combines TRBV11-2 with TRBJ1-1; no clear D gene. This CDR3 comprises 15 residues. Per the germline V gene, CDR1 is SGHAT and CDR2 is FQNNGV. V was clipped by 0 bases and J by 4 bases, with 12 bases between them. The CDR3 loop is CASSLEPGSATEAFF. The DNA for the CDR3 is TGTGCCAGCAGCTTAGAACCGGGATCGGCCACTGAAGCTTTCTTT. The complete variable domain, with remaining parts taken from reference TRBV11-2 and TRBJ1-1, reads EAGVAQSPRYKIIEKRQSVAFWCNPISGHATLYWYQQILGQGPKLLIQFQNNGVVDDSQLPKDRFSAERLKGVDSTLKIQPAKLEDSAVYLCASSLEPGSATEAFFGQGTRLTVV.

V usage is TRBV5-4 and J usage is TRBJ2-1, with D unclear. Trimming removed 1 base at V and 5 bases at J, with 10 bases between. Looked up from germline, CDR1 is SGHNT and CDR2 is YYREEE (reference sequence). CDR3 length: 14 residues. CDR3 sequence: CASSLSGRNNEQFF. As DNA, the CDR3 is TGTGCCAGCAGCTTGTCGGGTAGGAACAATGAGCAGTTCTTC. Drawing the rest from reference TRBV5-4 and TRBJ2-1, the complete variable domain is ETGVTQSPTHLIKTRGQQVTLRCSSQSGHNTVSWYQQALGQGPQFIFQYYREEENGRGNFPPRFSGLQFPNYSSELNVNALELDDSALYLCASSLSGRNNEQFFGPGTRLTVL.

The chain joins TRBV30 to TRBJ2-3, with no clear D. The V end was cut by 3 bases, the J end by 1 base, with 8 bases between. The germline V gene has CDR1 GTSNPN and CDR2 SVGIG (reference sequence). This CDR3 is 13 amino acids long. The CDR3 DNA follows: TGTGCCTGGAGAAATACGGGCACAGATACGCAGTATTTT. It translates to CAWRNTGTDTQYF. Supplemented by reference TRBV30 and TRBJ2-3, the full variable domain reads SQTIHQWPATLVQPVGSPLSLECTVEGTSNPNLYWYRQAAGRGLQLLFYSVGIGQISSEVPQNLSASRPQDRQFILSSKKLLLSDSGFYLCAWRNTGTDTQYFGPGTRLTVL.

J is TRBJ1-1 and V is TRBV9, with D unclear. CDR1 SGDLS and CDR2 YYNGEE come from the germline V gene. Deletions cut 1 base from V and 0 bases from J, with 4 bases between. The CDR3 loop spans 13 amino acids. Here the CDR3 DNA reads TGTGCCAGCAGCGTACAGGTGAACACTGAAGCTTTCTTT. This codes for CASSVQVNTEAFF.

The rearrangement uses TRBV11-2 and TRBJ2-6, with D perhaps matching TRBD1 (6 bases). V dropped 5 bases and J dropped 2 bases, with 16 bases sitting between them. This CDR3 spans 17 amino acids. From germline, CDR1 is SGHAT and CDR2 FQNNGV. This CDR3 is CASSILKTGPGANVLTF. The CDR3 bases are TGTGCCAGCAGCATACTAAAAACAGGGCCTGGGGCCAACGTCCTGACTTTC.

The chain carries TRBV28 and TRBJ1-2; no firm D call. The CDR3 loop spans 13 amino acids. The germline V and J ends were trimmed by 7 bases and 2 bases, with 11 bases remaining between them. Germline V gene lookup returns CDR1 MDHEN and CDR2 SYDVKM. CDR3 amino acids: CASTSVENYGYTF. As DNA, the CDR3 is TGTGCCAGCACGAGCGTGGAGAACTATGGCTACACCTTC.

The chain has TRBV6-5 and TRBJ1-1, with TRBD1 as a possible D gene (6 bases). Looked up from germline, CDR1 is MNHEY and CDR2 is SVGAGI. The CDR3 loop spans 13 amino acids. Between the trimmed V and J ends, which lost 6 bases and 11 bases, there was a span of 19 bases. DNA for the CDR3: TGTGCCAGCAGCCTTGGGGGCACCTGGGGGGCTTTCTTT. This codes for CASSLGGTWGAFF.

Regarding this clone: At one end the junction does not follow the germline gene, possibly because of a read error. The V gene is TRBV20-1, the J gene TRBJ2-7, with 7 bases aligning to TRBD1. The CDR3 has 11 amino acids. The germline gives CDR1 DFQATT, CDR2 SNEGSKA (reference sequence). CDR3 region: CSARAPGQLDF. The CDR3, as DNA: TGCAGTGCTAGAGCTCCGGGACAGCTTGACTTC.

The CDR3 coding sequence is TGTGCCAGCGCCCCCGGAGGGGGCACCTACGAGCAGTACTTC. This translates into CASAPGGGTYEQYF. The V call is TRBV7-9, the J call TRBJ2-7; D is possibly TRBD1 (7 bases). The CDR3 runs to 14 residues. Between the trimmed V and J ends, which lost 8 bases and 2 bases, there was a span of 16 bases. Germline assignment: CDR1 SEHNR and CDR2 FQNEAQ (reference sequence).

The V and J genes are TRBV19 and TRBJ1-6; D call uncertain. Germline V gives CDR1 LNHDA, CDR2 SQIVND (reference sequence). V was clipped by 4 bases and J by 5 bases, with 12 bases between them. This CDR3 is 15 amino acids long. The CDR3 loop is CASSTAPGHNSPLHF. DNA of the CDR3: TGTGCCAGTAGTACAGCCCCGGGTCATAATTCACCCCTCCACTTT.

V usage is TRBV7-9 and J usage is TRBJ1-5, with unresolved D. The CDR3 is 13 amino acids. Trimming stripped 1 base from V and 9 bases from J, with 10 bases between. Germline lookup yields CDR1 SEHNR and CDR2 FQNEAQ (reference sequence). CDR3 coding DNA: TGTGCCAGCAGCTTAGGAGGCATGGGGCCCCAGCATTTT. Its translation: CASSLGGMGPQHF.

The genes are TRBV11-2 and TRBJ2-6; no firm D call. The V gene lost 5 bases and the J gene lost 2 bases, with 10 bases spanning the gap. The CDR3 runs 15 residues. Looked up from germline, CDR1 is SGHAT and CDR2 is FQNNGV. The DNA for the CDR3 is TGTGCCAGCAGCCTCCCTCTAACTGGGGCCAACGTCCTGACTTTC. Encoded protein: CASSLPLTGANVLTF.

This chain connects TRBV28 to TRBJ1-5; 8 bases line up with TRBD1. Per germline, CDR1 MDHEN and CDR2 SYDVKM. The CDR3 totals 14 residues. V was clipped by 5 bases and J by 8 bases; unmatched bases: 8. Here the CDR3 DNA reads TGTGCCAGCAGTGAGGACAGGGAAGTTGAGCCCCAGCATTTT. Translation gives CASSEDREVEPQHF.

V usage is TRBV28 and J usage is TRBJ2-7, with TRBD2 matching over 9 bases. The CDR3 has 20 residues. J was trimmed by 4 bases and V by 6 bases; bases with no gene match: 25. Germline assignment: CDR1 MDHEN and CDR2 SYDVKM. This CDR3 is CASRPEAASGTGIRVYEQYF. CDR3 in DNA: TGTGCCAGCAGGCCGGAAGCGGCTAGCGGGACCGGGATCAGGGTGTACGAGCAGTACTTC.

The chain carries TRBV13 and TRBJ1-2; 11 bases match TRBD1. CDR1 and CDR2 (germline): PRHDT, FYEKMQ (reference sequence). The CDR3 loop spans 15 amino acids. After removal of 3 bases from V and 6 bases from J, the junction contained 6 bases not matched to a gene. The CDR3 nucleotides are TGTGCCAGCAGCTTCTCGCGGACAGGGGGCGATGGCTACACCTTC. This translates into CASSFSRTGGDGYTF.

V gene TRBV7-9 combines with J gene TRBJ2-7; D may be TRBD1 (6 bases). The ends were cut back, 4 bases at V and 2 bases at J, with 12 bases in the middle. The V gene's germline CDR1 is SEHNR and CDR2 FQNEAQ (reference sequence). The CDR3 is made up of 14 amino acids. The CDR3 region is CASSSGDNPYEQYF. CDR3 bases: TGTGCCAGCAGCTCCGGGGACAACCCCTACGAGCAGTACTTC. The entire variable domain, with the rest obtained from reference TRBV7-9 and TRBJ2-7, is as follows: DTGVSQNPRHKITKRGQNVTFRCDPISEHNRLYWYRQTLGQGPEFLTYFQNEAQLEKSRLLSDRFSAERPKGSFSTLEIQRTEQGDSAMYLCASSSGDNPYEQYFGPGTRLTVT.